This T cell receptor beta chain was profiled in a study of shared clonotypes between healthy human individuals. Study-level background: Ranging from 18 to 49 in age, donors were two women and three men. The plates for each donor numbered three CD4 naive, three CD4 memory, two CD8 naive and one CD8 memory.

Study conclusions and caveats: The study's rarefaction showed incomplete sorted-subset sequencing despite large depth.

Comments on this clone: Its target is not known.

Sequencing used immunoSEQ multiplex PCR; TCRdb keeps in-frame clones, though not all of them. Seen here are roughly 1,600,000 clones, 98% observed once, and the top ten hold under 0.45%. This clonotype was sampled from a young man in good health. Material for sequencing was naive CD4+ T cells sorted from blood. Subset denoted: CD45RA+ positively selected.

The chain's CDR3 is CASSLELADLKGQFF. The CDR3 bases are TGCGCCAGCAGCTTGGAACTAGCGGACTTAAAGGGGCAGTTCTTC. V usage is TRBV5-1 and J usage is TRBJ2-1; 8 bases are shared with TRBD2. The CDR3 covers 15 residues. V was clipped by 0 bases and J by 12 bases; unmatched bases: 11. Germline V gene sequence: CDR1 SGHRS, CDR2 YFSETQ.